This section outlines one TCR beta chain sequence together with its context. Its antigen is not known. Using immunoSEQ multiplex PCR, the repertoire was profiled, and TCRdb retains in-frame clones only, with some absent. The data show about 27,000 clones, 80% to 90% seen once. Sequencing was preceded by expansion of antigen-specific CD4+ T cells with viral peptide pools in the ViraFEST assay. It was after approximately 11 days of culture that CD4+ T cells were isolated. Subjects were given two BNT162b2 or mRNA-1273 vaccine doses. Researchers swapped half the medium for IL-2 medium on both days 3 and 7. The source of the sample is a study of vaccination effects on CD4 cells after COVID-19. Points from the study as a whole: The study dataset contains few convalescent patients and includes no early post-infection timepoints. Clones arising from infection and from vaccination showed marked clonal contraction late after vaccination.

The sequencing here drew on CD4+ T cells from PBMCs cultured with HCoV-NL63 spike peptides, taken after COVID-19 vaccination. This clonotype originated in a human donor who received a COVID-19 vaccine. Some clones in this sample may be carry-over from other donors' samples.

CDR3 protein: CASSEGQGANYGYTF. As DNA, the CDR3 is TGTGCCAGCAGTGAAGGACAGGGAGCTAACTATGGCTACACCTTC. V is TRBV6-1 and J is TRBJ1-2; 7 bases agree with TRBD1. V lost 1 base and J lost 0; bases outside the gene matches: 2. This CDR3 comprises 15 residues. Germline assignment: CDR1 MNHNS and CDR2 SASEGT.